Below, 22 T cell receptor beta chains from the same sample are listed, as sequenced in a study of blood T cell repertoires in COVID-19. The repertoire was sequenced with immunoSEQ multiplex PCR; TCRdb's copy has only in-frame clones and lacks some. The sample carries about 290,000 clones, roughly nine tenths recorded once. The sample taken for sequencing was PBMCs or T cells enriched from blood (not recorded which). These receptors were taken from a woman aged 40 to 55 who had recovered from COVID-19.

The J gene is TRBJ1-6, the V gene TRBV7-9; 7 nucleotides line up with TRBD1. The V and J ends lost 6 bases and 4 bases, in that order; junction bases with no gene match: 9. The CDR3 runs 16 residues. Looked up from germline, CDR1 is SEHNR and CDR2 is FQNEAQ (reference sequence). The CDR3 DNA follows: TGTGCCAGCAGTCAATACCGGGACAGATATAATTCACCCCTCCACTTT. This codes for CASSQYRDRYNSPLHF.

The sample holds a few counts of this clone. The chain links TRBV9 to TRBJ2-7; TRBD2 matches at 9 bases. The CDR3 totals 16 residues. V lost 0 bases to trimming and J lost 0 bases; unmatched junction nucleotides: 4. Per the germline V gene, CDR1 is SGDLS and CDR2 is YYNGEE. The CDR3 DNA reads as TGTGCCAGCAGCGTAGAAGGTAGCGGGAGCTCCTACGAGCAGTACTTC. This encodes CASSVEGSGSSYEQYF.

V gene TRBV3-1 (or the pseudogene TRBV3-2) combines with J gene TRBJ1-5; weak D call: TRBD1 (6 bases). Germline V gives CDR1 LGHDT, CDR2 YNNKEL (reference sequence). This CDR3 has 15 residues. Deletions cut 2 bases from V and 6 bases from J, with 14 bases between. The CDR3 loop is CASSQSVGGSQPQHF. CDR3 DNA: TGTGCCAGCAGCCAATCTGTAGGGGGTAGTCAGCCCCAGCATTTT.

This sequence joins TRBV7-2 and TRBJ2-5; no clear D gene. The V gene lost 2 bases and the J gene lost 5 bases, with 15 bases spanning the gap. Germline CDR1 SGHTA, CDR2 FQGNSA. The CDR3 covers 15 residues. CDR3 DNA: TGTGCCAGCAGCTTATCTGGCCTCCTCTCGGAGACCCAGTACTTC. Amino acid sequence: CASSLSGLLSETQYF.

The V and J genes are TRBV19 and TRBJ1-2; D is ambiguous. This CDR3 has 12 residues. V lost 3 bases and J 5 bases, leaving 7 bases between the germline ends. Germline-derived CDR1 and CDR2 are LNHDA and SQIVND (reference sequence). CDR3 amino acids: CASSMEGYGYTF. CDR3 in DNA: TGTGCCAGTAGTATGGAGGGATATGGCTACACCTTC.

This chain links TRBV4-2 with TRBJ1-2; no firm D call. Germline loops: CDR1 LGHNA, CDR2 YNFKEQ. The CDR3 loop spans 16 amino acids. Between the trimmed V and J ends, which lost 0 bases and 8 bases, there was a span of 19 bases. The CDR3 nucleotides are TGTGCCAGCAGCCAAGACTTAAGCAGCCGACTTCACGGCTACACCTTC. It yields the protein CASSQDLSSRLHGYTF.

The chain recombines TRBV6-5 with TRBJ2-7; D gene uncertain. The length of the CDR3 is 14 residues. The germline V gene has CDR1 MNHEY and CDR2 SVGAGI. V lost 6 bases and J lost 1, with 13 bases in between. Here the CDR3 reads CASRRAGVSYEQYF. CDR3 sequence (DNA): TGTGCCAGCAGAAGAGCCGGAGTTTCCTACGAGCAGTACTTC.

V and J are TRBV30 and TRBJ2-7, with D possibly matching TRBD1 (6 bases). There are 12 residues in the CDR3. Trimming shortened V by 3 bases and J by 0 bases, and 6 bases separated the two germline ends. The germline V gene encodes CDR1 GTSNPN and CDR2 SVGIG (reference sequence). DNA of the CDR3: TGTGCCTGGAGGACAGGCTCCTACGAGCAGTACTTC. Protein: CAWRTGSYEQYF.

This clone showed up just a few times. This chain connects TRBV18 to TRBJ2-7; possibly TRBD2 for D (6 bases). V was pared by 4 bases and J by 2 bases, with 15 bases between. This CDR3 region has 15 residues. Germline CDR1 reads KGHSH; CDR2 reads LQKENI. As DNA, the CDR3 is TGTGCCAGCTCACGGAGGGACGGAAAGACCTACGAGCAGTACTTC. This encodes CASSRRDGKTYEQYF. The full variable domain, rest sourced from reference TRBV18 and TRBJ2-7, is NAGVMQNPRHLVRRRGQEARLRCSPMKGHSHVYWYRQLPEEGLKFMVYLQKENIIDESGMPKERFSAEFPKEGPSILRIQQVVRGDSAAYFCASSRRDGKTYEQYFGPGTRLTVT.

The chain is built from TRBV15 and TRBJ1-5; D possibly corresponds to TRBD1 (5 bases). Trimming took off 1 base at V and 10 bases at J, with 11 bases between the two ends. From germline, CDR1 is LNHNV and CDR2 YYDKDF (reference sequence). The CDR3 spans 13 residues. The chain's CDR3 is CATSRAGRGPQHF. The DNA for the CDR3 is TGTGCCACCAGCAGAGCCGGGAGGGGACCCCAGCATTTT.

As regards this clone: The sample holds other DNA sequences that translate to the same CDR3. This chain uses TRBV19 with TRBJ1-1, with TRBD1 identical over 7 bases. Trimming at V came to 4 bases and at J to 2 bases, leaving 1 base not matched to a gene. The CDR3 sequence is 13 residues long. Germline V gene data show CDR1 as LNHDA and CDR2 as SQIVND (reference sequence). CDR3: CASSRQGNTEAFF. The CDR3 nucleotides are TGTGCCAGTAGTAGACAGGGAAACACTGAAGCTTTCTTT. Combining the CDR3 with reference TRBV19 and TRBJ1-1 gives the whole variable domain DGGITQSPKYLFRKEGQNVTLSCEQNLNHDAMYWYRQDPGQGLRLIYYSQIVNDFQKGDIAEGYSVSREKKESFPLTVTSAQKNPTAFYLCASSRQGNTEAFFGQGTRLTVV.

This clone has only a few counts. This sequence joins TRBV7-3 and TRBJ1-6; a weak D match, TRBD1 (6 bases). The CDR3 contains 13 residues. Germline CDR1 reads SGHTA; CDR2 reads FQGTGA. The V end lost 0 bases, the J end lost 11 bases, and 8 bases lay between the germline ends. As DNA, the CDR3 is TGTGCCAGCAGCTTAACCCCAGGGGCACCCCTCCACTTT. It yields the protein CASSLTPGAPLHF.

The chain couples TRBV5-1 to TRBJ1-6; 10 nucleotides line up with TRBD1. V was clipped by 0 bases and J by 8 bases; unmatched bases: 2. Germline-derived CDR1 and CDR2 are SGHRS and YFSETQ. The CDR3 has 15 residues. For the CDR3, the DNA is TGCGCCAGCAGCTTGGACGGGACAGGGGATTCACCCCTCCACTTT. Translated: CASSLDGTGDSPLHF.

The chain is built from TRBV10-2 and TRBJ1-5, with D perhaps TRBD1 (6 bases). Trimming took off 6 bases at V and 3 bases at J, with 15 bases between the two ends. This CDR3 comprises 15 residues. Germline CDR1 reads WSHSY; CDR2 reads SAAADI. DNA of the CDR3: TGCGCCAGCAGACCCGGTCGGACAGACAATCAGCCCCAGCATTTT. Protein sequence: CASRPGRTDNQPQHF.

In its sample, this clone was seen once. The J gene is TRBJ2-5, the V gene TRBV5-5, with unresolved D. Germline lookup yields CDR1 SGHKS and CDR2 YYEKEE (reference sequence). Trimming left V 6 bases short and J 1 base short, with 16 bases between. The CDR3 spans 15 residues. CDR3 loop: CASKQNSNLQETQYF. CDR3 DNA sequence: TGTGCCAGCAAACAGAACAGCAACCTCCAAGAGACCCAGTACTTC.

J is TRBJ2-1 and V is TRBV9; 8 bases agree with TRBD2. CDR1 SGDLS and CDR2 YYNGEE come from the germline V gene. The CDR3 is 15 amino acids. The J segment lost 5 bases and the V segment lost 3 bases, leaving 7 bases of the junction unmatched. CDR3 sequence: CASSELSGVHNEQFF. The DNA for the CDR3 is TGTGCCAGCAGCGAGCTTAGCGGGGTCCACAATGAGCAGTTCTTC.

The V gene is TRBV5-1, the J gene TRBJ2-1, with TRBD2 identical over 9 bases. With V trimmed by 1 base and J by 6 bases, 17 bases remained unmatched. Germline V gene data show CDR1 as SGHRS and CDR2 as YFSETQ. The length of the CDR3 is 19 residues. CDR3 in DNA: TGCGCCAGCAGCTTGTCGGGCGGGGTACGGACTAGCGTATTCAATGAGCAGTTCTTC. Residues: CASSLSGGVRTSVFNEQFF.

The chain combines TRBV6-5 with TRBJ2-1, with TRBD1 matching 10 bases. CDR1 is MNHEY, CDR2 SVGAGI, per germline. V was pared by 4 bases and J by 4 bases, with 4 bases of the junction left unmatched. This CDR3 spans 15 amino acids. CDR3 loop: CASSSDRGLYNEQFF. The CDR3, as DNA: TGTGCCAGCAGTTCAGACAGGGGGCTGTACAATGAGCAGTTCTTC.

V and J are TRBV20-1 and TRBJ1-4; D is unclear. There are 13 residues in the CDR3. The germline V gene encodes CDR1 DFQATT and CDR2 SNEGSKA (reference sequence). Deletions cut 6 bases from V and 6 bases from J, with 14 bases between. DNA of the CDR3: TGCAGTGCGAGTGCGGGTGGAGATGAAAAACTGTTTTTT. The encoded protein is CSASAGGDEKLFF.

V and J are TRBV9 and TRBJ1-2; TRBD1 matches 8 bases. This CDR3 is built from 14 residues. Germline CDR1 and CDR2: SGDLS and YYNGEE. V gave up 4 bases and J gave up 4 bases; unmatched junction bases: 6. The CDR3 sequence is CASSINGQGYGYTF. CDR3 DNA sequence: TGTGCCAGCAGCATAAATGGACAGGGCTATGGCTACACCTTC. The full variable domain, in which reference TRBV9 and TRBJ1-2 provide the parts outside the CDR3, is DSGVTQTPKHLITATGQRVTLRCSPRSGDLSVYWYQQSLDQGLQFLIQYYNGEERAKGNILERFSAQQFPDLHSELNLSSLELGDSALYFCASSINGQGYGYTFGSGTRLTVV.

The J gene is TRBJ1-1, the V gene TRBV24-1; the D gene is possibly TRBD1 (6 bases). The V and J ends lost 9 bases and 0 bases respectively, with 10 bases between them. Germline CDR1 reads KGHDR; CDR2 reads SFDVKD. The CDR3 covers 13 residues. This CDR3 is CATGQPLNTEAFF. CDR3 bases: TGTGCCACCGGACAGCCTCTGAACACTGAAGCTTTCTTT.

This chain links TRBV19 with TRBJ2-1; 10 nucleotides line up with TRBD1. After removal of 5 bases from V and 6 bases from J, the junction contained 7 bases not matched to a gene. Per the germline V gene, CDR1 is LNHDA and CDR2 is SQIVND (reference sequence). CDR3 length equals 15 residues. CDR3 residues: CASSLTGQGINEQFF. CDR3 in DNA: TGTGCCAGTAGTTTAACGGGACAGGGGATCAATGAGCAGTTCTTC.